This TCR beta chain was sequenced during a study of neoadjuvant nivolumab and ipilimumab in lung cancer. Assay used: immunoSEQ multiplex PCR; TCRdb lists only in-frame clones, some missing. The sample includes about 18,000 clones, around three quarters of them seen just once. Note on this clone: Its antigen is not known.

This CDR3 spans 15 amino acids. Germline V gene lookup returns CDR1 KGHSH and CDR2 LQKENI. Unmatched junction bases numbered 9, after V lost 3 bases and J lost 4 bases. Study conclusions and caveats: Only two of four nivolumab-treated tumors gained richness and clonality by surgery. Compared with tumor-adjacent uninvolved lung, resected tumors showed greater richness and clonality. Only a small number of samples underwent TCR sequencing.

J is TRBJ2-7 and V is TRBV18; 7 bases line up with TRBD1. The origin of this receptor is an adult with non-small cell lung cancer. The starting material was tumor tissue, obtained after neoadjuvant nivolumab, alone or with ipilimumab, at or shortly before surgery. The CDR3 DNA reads TGTGCCAGCTCACCGGGGGACAGTGAGGGATACGAGCAGTACTTC. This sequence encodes CASSPGDSEGYEQYF.